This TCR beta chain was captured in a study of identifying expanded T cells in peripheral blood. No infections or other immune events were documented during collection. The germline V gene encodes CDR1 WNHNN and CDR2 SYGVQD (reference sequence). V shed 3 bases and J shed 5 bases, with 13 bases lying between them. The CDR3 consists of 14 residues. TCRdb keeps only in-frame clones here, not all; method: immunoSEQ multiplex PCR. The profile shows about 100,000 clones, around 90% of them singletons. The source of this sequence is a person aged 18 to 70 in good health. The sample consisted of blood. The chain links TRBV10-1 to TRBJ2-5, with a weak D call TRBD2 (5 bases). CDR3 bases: TGCGCCAGCAGTGATAACCTAGCTGGGGAGACCCAGTACTTC. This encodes CASSDNLAGETQYF.